This TCR beta chain was sequenced in a study of blood T cell repertoires in COVID-19. Study members were between 18 and 89 years old and lived in fewer than 30 US regions. Germline CDR1 is ENHRY and CDR2 is SYGVKD. CDR3 length: 12 residues. V was cut by 6 bases and J by 2 bases, with 8 bases left in between. Comment on this clone: Other DNA sequences in the sample encode the same CDR3.

Repertoires were generated with immunoSEQ multiplex PCR, while TCRdb's copy carries only in-frame clones and drops some. The sample has 340,000 or so clones; 80% to 90% are singletons. The TCR was taken from a woman in her forties with acute COVID-19. This sequence joins TRBV10-3 and TRBJ2-7, with D tentatively TRBD1 (5 bases). Sequenced: PBMCs or T cells enriched from blood (not recorded which). CDR3 sequence reads: CAISGQAYEQYF. CDR3 sequence (DNA): TGTGCCATCAGCGGACAAGCCTACGAGCAGTACTTC.